A single sample is the source of the 25 T cell receptor beta chains below, sequenced in a study of CD8+ T cells in alopecia areata. RNA was isolated and reverse transcribed to cDNA, the sequencing template. The protocol was immunoSEQ multiplex PCR, while the TCRdb copy is restricted to in-frame clones and leaves out a portion. The repertoire holds about 110,000 clones, with 55% to 75% as singletons. Sequencing was performed on CD8+ T cells sorted from blood. Receptors originate from a human donor in good health.

V is TRBV9 and J is TRBJ2-5; D is ambiguous. Trimming stripped 4 bases from V and 2 bases from J, with 15 bases between. CDR3 length: 15 amino acids. Germline values: CDR1 SGDLS, CDR2 YYNGEE. The CDR3 sequence: CASSFTPGQQETQYF. CDR3 nucleotides: TGTGCCAGCAGCTTTACCCCTGGGCAGCAAGAGACCCAGTACTTC.

This rearrangement joins TRBV13 to TRBJ2-5; perhaps D is TRBD1 or TRBD2 (6 bases each). The length of the CDR3 is 16 residues. Looked up from germline, CDR1 is PRHDT and CDR2 is FYEKMQ (reference sequence). V was trimmed by 3 bases and J by 5 bases, leaving 19 bases between them. CDR3 DNA sequence: TGTGCCAGCAGCTTTATGAGCCAAACCGGGGGCGAGACCCAGTACTTC. It encodes CASSFMSQTGGETQYF.

This clone was counted only a few times. The chain employs TRBV5-1 and TRBJ2-2, with D tentatively TRBD1 (6 bases). V was cut by 6 bases and J by 7 bases, with 13 bases left in between. The CDR3 runs 13 residues. Germline CDR1 is SGHRS and CDR2 is YFSETQ. In DNA, the CDR3 is TGCGCCAGCACCACAGGGATGCGCGGGGAGCTGTTTTTT. It specifies CASTTGMRGELFF.

The rearrangement links TRBV6-1 to TRBJ2-7; D uncertain. From germline, CDR1 is MNHNS and CDR2 SASEGT. CDR3 size: 10 residues. V dropped 6 bases and J dropped 3 bases, with 3 bases sitting between them. CDR3 DNA: TGTGCCAGCAGGAACTACGAGCAGTACTTC. This translates into CASRNYEQYF.

The chain links TRBV4-3 to TRBJ1-1, with 7 nucleotides matching TRBD1. Germline trimming cut 0 bases from V and 1 base from J; bases unmatched to any gene: 8. This CDR3 spans 17 amino acids. Per germline, CDR1 LGHNA and CDR2 YSLEER. The CDR3 DNA is TGCGCCAGCAGCCAAGAAGACAGGGCGGGGAGGAACACTGAAGCTTTCTTT. Translating it yields CASSQEDRAGRNTEAFF.

J is TRBJ1-2 and V is TRBV29-1; possibly TRBD1 for D (6 bases). The CDR3 runs 18 residues. The germline CDR1 and CDR2 sequences are SQVTM and ANQGSEA. V lost 5 bases and J lost 4, with 29 bases in between. CDR3: CSVLSPKGHGEFGYGYTF. CDR3 DNA sequence: TGCAGCGTTTTATCGCCAAAGGGACACGGGGAATTTGGCTATGGCTACACCTTC.

This clone was observed many times. The chain links TRBV2 to TRBJ1-4; D ambiguous. The V end was cut by 6 bases, the J end by 3 bases, with 8 bases between. The CDR3 sequence is 13 residues long. The germline V gene encodes CDR1 SNHLY and CDR2 FYNNEI. Here the CDR3 reads CASSAPSNEKLFF. The CDR3 DNA sequence: TGTGCCAGCAGCGCCCCGTCTAATGAAAAACTGTTTTTT.

The J gene is TRBJ2-5, the V gene TRBV28; TRBD2 aligns across 11 bases. The germline gives CDR1 MDHEN, CDR2 SYDVKM. Trimming took 4 bases from V and 5 from J; bases not matched to a gene: 15. This CDR3 contains 18 residues. This CDR3 is CASSSNLLAGGRTETQYF. CDR3 coding DNA: TGTGCCAGCAGTTCCAACCTCCTAGCGGGGGGCCGGACGGAGACCCAGTACTTC.

V usage is TRBV2 and J usage is TRBJ2-5; D is unresolved. CDR3 length: 12 amino acids. Trimming took off 6 bases at V and 1 base at J, with 6 bases between the two ends. Germline lookup yields CDR1 SNHLY and CDR2 FYNNEI. The CDR3 DNA follows: TGTGCCAGCAGCGGACCCCAAGAGACCCAGTACTTC. Residues: CASSGPQETQYF. Full variable domain (outside the CDR3, taken from reference TRBV2 and TRBJ2-5): EPEVTQTPSHQVTQMGQEVILRCVPISNHLYFYWYRQILGQKVEFLVSFYNNEISEKSEIFDDQFSVERPDGSNFTLKIRSTKLEDSAMYFCASSGPQETQYFGPGTRLLVL.

The rearrangement joins TRBV9 to TRBJ2-5; a possible D gene is TRBD1 (6 bases). V dropped 3 bases and J dropped 2 bases, with 11 bases sitting between them. Germline CDR1 SGDLS, CDR2 YYNGEE. The CDR3 loop spans 14 amino acids. The CDR3 is CASSAQGQQETQYF. The CDR3 bases are TGTGCCAGCAGCGCTCAGGGACAACAAGAGACCCAGTACTTC.

The CDR3 protein is CASSPTGGNYEQYF. The CDR3 DNA reads TGTGCCAGCAGTCCGACAGGGGGGAACTACGAGCAGTACTTC. V is TRBV6-5 and J is TRBJ2-7, with 9 bases that match TRBD1. Germline V gives CDR1 MNHEY, CDR2 SVGAGI. The ends lost 5 bases at V and 3 bases at J; junction bases unmatched: 5. The CDR3 is made up of 14 amino acids.

This clone was detected a few times. V usage is TRBV25-1 and J usage is TRBJ2-7; D may be TRBD1 (6 bases). The CDR3 has 17 amino acids. Trimming left V 3 bases short and J 0 bases short, with 18 bases between. Per germline, CDR1 MGHDK and CDR2 SYGVNS. As DNA, the CDR3 is TGTGCCAGCAGTGATCCAAACAGGGCTAAGTCCTCCTACGAGCAGTACTTC. Translation: CASSDPNRAKSSYEQYF.

The V call is TRBV13, the J call TRBJ2-3; 8 bases fit TRBD2. The germline gives CDR1 PRHDT, CDR2 FYEKMQ (reference sequence). Trimming removed 4 bases from V and 4 bases from J; junction bases left unmatched: 7. CDR3 length equals 15 residues. The CDR3 region is CASSSLAAKPDTQYF. In DNA form, the CDR3 reads TGTGCCAGCAGCTCACTAGCGGCGAAGCCAGATACGCAGTATTTT.

This clone was seen only once. This sequence joins TRBV2 and TRBJ2-3; 8 nucleotides match TRBD1. Losses at the gene ends were 2 bases for V and 6 bases for J; bases not matched to a gene: 4. Germline CDR1 reads SNHLY; CDR2 reads FYNNEI. The CDR3 consists of 14 residues. The CDR3 DNA reads as TGTGCCAGCAGTGAATTGACAGGGGAGGATACGCAGTATTTT. It yields the protein CASSELTGEDTQYF.

About this clone: Compared with germline, one end of the junction differs, possibly owing to a read error. CDR3 DNA sequence: TGTGCCAGCAGCCTAGCGGGGGGCGGTCAGCCCCAGCATTTT. Encoded protein: CASSLAGGGQPQHF. The genes are TRBV7-9 and TRBJ1-5, with D possibly being TRBD1 (6 bases). The CDR3 runs to 14 residues. The germline V gene has CDR1 SEHNR and CDR2 FQNEAQ (reference sequence).

This chain uses TRBV7-2 with TRBJ2-3; D ambiguous. This CDR3 has 16 residues. Germline CDR1 is SGHTA and CDR2 is FQGNSA. Trimming took off 5 bases at V and 4 bases at J, with 19 bases between the two ends. CDR3 DNA sequence: TGTGCCAGCAGCCCCCCCCACCTAGAGTTGCCAGATACGCAGTATTTT. This codes for CASSPPHLELPDTQYF.

This clone was picked up a small number of times. The chain joins TRBV29-1 to TRBJ2-2; D is undetermined. V lost 5 bases, J lost 7 bases, and 8 bases lay in between. The CDR3 covers 11 residues. The germline V gene has CDR1 SQVTM and CDR2 ANQGSEA. Here the CDR3 reads CSVWLVGELFF. Written as DNA, the CDR3 is TGCAGCGTTTGGCTGGTCGGGGAGCTGTTTTTT.

This sequence joins TRBV15 and TRBJ2-7; 8 bases line up with TRBD1. After removal of 0 bases from V and 1 base from J, the junction contained 11 bases not matched to a gene. Germline V lookup: CDR1 LNHNV, CDR2 YYDKDF (reference sequence). The CDR3 has 18 residues. CDR3 amino acids: CATSREGTGELYSYEQYF. The CDR3 DNA follows: TGTGCCACCAGCAGAGAAGGGACAGGCGAGCTATATTCCTACGAGCAGTACTTC.

The rearrangement links TRBV15 to TRBJ2-1; D gene ambiguous. Between the trimmed V and J ends, which lost 2 bases and 0 bases, there was a span of 5 bases. Looked up from germline, CDR1 is LNHNV and CDR2 is YYDKDF (reference sequence). The CDR3 totals 14 residues. CDR3: CATSRRSSYNEQFF. The DNA for the CDR3 is TGTGCCACCAGCAGAAGGAGCTCCTACAATGAGCAGTTCTTC.

The chain employs TRBV5-4 and TRBJ1-1; D ambiguous. The V gene lost 2 bases and the J gene lost 3 bases, with 14 bases spanning the gap. The length of the CDR3 is 15 residues. In germline, CDR1 is SGHNT, CDR2 YYREEE (reference sequence). This chain's CDR3 is CASSLGRQTHTEAFF. The DNA for the CDR3 is TGTGCCAGCAGCTTAGGTCGCCAGACTCACACTGAAGCTTTCTTT. Drawing the rest from reference TRBV5-4 and TRBJ1-1, the complete variable domain is ETGVTQSPTHLIKTRGQQVTLRCSSQSGHNTVSWYQQALGQGPQFIFQYYREEENGRGNFPPRFSGLQFPNYSSELNVNALELDDSALYLCASSLGRQTHTEAFFGQGTRLTVV.

This chain joins TRBV13 and TRBJ2-5, with 15 nucleotides matching TRBD2. The germline V gene has CDR1 PRHDT and CDR2 FYEKMQ (reference sequence). The CDR3 runs 18 residues. V trimming: 4 bases; J trimming: 0 bases; junction bases outside the gene matches: 6. The CDR3 DNA is TGTGCCAGCAGCTCCGCCGGGACTAGCGGGGGGAACCAAGAGACCCAGTACTTC. Protein product: CASSSAGTSGGNQETQYF.

The chain joins TRBV19 to TRBJ1-2, with D maybe TRBD1 (5 bases). Per germline, CDR1 LNHDA and CDR2 SQIVND (reference sequence). The CDR3 loop spans 15 amino acids. Trimming took off 5 bases at V and 4 bases at J, with 17 bases between the two ends. CDR3 bases: TGTGCCAGTAGTCCCCGAGCAGGGTTCATCTATGGCTACACCTTC. Translating gives CASSPRAGFIYGYTF.

This clone was counted only a few times. The rearrangement uses TRBV23-1 and TRBJ2-3; 7 bases agree with TRBD1. TRBV23-1 falls under the ORF class, with uncertain function. V lost 3 bases and J lost 0; bases outside the gene matches: 6. The CDR3 contains 16 residues. In nucleotides, the CDR3 is TGCGCCAGCAGTCACTCTCCGGGACAGAGCACAGATACGCAGTATTTT. As protein: CASSHSPGQSTDTQYF.

The chain recombines TRBV5-4 with TRBJ2-7; weak D call: TRBD1 (6 bases). Between the trimmed V and J ends, which lost 5 bases and 9 bases, there was a span of 18 bases. Germline CDR1 is SGHNT and CDR2 is YYREEE (reference sequence). The CDR3 sequence is 13 residues long. CDR3 loop: CASRLDSESWQYF. The DNA of the CDR3 is TGTGCCAGCAGGCTGGACAGTGAGAGTTGGCAGTACTTC. Full variable domain (missing parts from reference TRBV5-4 and TRBJ2-7): ETGVTQSPTHLIKTRGQQVTLRCSSQSGHNTVSWYQQALGQGPQFIFQYYREEENGRGNFPPRFSGLQFPNYSSELNVNALELDDSALYLCASRLDSESWQYFGPGTRLTVT.

The rearrangement uses TRBV5-1 and TRBJ1-6; TRBD1 agrees at 8 bases. The germline gives CDR1 SGHRS, CDR2 YFSETQ. V gave up 3 bases and J gave up 9 bases; unmatched junction bases: 8. The CDR3 is 15 residues long. The CDR3, as DNA: TGCGCCAGCAGCTACGACAGGGGAATGGGTTCACCCCTCCACTTT. It is translated as CASSYDRGMGSPLHF.